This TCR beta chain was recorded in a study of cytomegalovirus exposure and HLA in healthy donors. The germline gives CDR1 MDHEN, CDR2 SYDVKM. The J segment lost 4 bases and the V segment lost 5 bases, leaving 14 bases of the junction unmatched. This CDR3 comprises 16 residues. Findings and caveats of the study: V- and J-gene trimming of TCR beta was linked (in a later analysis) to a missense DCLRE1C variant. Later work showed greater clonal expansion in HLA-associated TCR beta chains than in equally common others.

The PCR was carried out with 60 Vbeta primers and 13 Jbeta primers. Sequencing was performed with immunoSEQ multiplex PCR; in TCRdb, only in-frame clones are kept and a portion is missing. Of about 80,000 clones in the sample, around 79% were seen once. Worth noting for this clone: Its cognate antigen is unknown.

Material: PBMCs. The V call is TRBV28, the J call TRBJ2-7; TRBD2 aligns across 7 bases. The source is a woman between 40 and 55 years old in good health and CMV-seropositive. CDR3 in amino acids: CASSLARGSGYYEQYF. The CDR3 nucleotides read TGTGCCAGCAGTCTGGCCCGTGGTAGCGGGTATTACGAGCAGTACTTC.